A selection of T cell receptor beta chains follows, all from one sample in a study of human T cells and chemical hapten exposure. TCRdb used MiXCR to reprocess the RACE reads, holding one entry per CDR3 protein. This table holds around 380,000 distinct CDR3 sequences, more than 4.5% found once. The starting material was whole blood, obtained in connection with sensitization to the hapten diphenylcyclopropenone (DPC). These receptor sequences come from a woman between 50 and 59 years old with alopecia areata. Some clones in this sample may be carry-over from other donors' samples. Both conserved end residues are trimmed from each CDR3. The D gene is left open where the match is weak.

j_call cdr3_length d_call v_call cdr3_aa
TRBJ2-7 13 TRBD1 TRBV3-1 ASSPRGTATYEQY
TRBJ2-3 12 . TRBV10-2 ASSVSGRTDTQY
TRBJ1-1 12 . TRBV12-3/TRBV12-4 ASQKGVTNTEAF
TRBJ2-7 12 TRBD2 TRBV6-1 ASSSGVRAYEQY
TRBJ2-2 12 . TRBV5-6 ASSLAPGVGELF
TRBJ2-6 15 . TRBV7-9 ASSLAQGTSGANVLT
TRBJ1-3 12 TRBD1 TRBV12-3/TRBV12-4 ASSRTGSGNTIY
TRBJ2-7 12 . TRBV28 ASSFRSGPYEQY
TRBJ2-3 12 . TRBV9 ASSAGLGGDTQY
TRBJ1-2 16 TRBD1 TRBV6-1 ASSEVRRGGSRTDGYT
TRBJ1-2 11 . TRBV18 ASSPLDAYGYT
TRBJ1-1 12 . TRBV4-2 ASSQDRAGTEAF
TRBJ2-1 13 . TRBV14 ASSQDTGFYNEQF
TRBJ1-3 13 . TRBV14 ASSQEGWSGNTIY
TRBJ1-6 13 . TRBV6-5 ASSYGTTDNSPLH
TRBJ1-5 10 TRBD1 TRBV6-5 ASRQGGQPQH
TRBJ1-4 12 . TRBV3-1 ASSPGAVEEKLF
TRBJ2-2 12 . TRBV19 ASSADAWTWELF
TRBJ2-7 12 . TRBV28 ASSLRVGSGEQY
TRBJ2-3 13 TRBD1 TRBV28 ASSSGTGSTDTQY
TRBJ1-5 14 TRBD1 TRBV20-1 SAGDRGGAFNQPQH
TRBJ2-4 13 TRBD2 TRBV12-3/TRBV12-4 ASSELAGAKNIQY
TRBJ1-1 13 . TRBV4-3 ASSQDTAGYTEAF
TRBJ1-2 11 . TRBV3-1 ATSRGANYGYT
TRBJ1-1 11 . TRBV14 ASSQEMDTGAF
TRBJ1-1 12 . TRBV5-1 ASMSGGRNTEAF
TRBJ2-7 14 TRBD2 TRBV7-9 ASSLGGSGGSYEQY
TRBJ2-7 9 . TRBV5-5 ASSLDTPEY
TRBJ2-2 13 . TRBV10-3 AISPPGHYTGELF
TRBJ2-7 13 . TRBV7-9 ASSGDALLSYEQY
TRBJ2-4 15 . TRBV5-1 ASSLMGAGVAKNIQY
TRBJ2-3 15 . TRBV9 ASSHGTTSFSTDTQY
TRBJ1-1 13 TRBD1 TRBV4-1 ASSSRDRGNTEAF
TRBJ2-5 11 . TRBV5-1 ASSLLGGETQY
TRBJ1-5 13 TRBD1 TRBV20-1 SARRDRGASQPQH
TRBJ2-7 10 . TRBV7-9 ASRGTGHEQY
TRBJ2-7 13 TRBD1 TRBV25-1 ASSDVGTGDYEQY
TRBJ1-1 13 TRBD1 TRBV30 AWRISGQGGTEAF
TRBJ2-3 14 . TRBV7-2 ASSLGLAMGTDTQY
TRBJ1-1 14 . TRBV3-1 ASSQGELGVATEAF
TRBJ2-1 11 TRBD1 TRBV5-1 ASSSGQGGEQF
TRBJ2-3 12 . TRBV14 ASSQGGGPDTQY
TRBJ1-2 12 . TRBV30 AWKNPGDNYGYT
TRBJ1-1 12 . TRBV29-1 SVDRIGRDTEAF
TRBJ1-1 13 . TRBV20-1 SARELSGEQGEAF
TRBJ2-7 16 TRBD2 TRBV20-1 SARDVPSTSGTRYEQY